This passage covers 27 T cell receptor beta chains from one sample sequenced in a study of beta chain features in type 1 diabetes. Expressed TCRB transcripts got sequenced, as all isolated RNA was reverse transcribed. Method: immunoSEQ multiplex PCR; TCRdb's copy keeps in-frame clones and lacks some. The repertoire holds some 400,000 clones, with about 15% as singletons. Specimen: naive CD4+ T cells from blood. These receptors came from a woman younger than 35 in good health.

In this sample, this clone turned up a few times. This chain uses TRBV29-1 with TRBJ1-2, with TRBD1 matching 8 bases. V lost 0 bases and J lost 3; bases outside the gene matches: 6. Germline lookup yields CDR1 SQVTM and CDR2 ANQGSEA. This CDR3 contains 15 residues. The CDR3 bases are TGCAGCGTTGAAGATCGGTACAGGGGGGACTATGGCTACACCTTC. The encoded protein is CSVEDRYRGDYGYTF.

The chain combines TRBV28 with TRBJ2-5; 9 bases fit TRBD1. Germline assignment: CDR1 MDHEN and CDR2 SYDVKM. The trim removed 7 bases at V and 4 bases at J, leaving 7 bases unmatched. The CDR3 spans 14 residues. DNA for the CDR3: TGTGCCAGCATATCGGGACAGGGTGGAGAGACCCAGTACTTC. Amino acids: CASISGQGGETQYF.

The sample holds a few counts of this clone. The V gene is TRBV7-3, the J gene TRBJ2-1; 10 bases fit TRBD2. This CDR3 has 15 amino acids. The germline V gene encodes CDR1 SGHTA and CDR2 FQGTGA. J gave up 6 bases and V 2 bases, and 4 bases lay outside the gene matches. DNA of the CDR3: TGTGCCAGCAGCTTAGTGCTAGCGGGAGCCAATGAGCAGTTCTTC. Its protein is CASSLVLAGANEQFF.

The rearrangement uses TRBV21-1 and TRBJ1-2. TRBV21-1 is classified as a pseudogene. This CDR3 comprises 17 residues. This chain's CDR3 is CASSKAEVGGAFHGYTF. The CDR3 bases are TGTGCCAGCAGCAAAGCCGAGGTTGGAGGGGCGTTCCATGGCTACACCTTC.

This chain joins TRBV30 and TRBJ2-7; the match to TRBD1 covers 11 bases. The CDR3 covers 15 residues. The germline V gene has CDR1 GTSNPN and CDR2 SVGIG (reference sequence). With 5 bases clipped from V and 0 bases from J, the junction kept 6 bases outside the gene matches. The CDR3 nucleotides are TGTGCCTGGGCACGGGGGACAGGGGGCTCCTACGAGCAGTACTTC. The encoded protein is CAWARGTGGSYEQYF.

This clone has more than one count but fewer than ten. The V gene is TRBV5-4, the J gene TRBJ2-4; D perhaps matches TRBD1 (6 bases). V lost 1 base and J 7 bases, leaving 18 bases between the germline ends. Germline V gene lookup returns CDR1 SGHNT and CDR2 YYREEE (reference sequence). The CDR3 extends over 16 amino acids. CDR3 in DNA: TGTGCCAGCAGCTTGCCCGGGACCGGGACAAAGAACATTCAGTACTTC. Its translation: CASSLPGTGTKNIQYF.

This clone was detected only a few times. The chain combines TRBV11-2 with TRBJ1-2, with no clear D. The germline V gene has CDR1 SGHAT and CDR2 FQNNGV. This CDR3 comprises 13 residues. Trimming pared 3 bases from V and 7 bases from J, leaving 12 bases between. The CDR3: CASSFPNSPGYTF. CDR3 nucleotides: TGTGCCAGCAGCTTCCCTAATTCCCCTGGCTACACCTTC.

This clone has a handful of counts. V gene TRBV7-8 combines with J gene TRBJ2-7; 7 nucleotides align to TRBD1. The junction had 4 bases not matched to a gene; V was cut back by 5 bases and J by 3 bases. The germline gives CDR1 SGHVS, CDR2 FQNEAQ. The CDR3 loop spans 13 amino acids. Here the CDR3 reads CASSVTGDYEQYF. The CDR3 DNA is TGTGCCAGCAGCGTTACAGGGGACTACGAGCAGTACTTC.

This clone occurred a few times. V is TRBV6-5 and J is TRBJ2-7; the match to TRBD2 covers 9 bases. Germline CDR1 and CDR2: MNHEY and SVGAGI. The CDR3 loop spans 16 amino acids. With V trimmed by 0 bases and J by 4 bases, 7 bases remained unmatched. CDR3 nucleotide sequence: TGTGCCAGCAGTTACTCGATGCGGGAGGGCCGGTACGAGCAGTACTTC. Its protein product is CASSYSMREGRYEQYF.

This clone was detected a few times. V usage is TRBV30 and J usage is TRBJ2-5, with D perhaps matching TRBD2 (6 bases). CDR3 length: 14 residues. Trimming took off 3 bases at V and 3 bases at J, with 14 bases between the two ends. CDR1 and CDR2 (germline): GTSNPN, SVGIG (reference sequence). In DNA form, the CDR3 reads TGTGCCTGGAGATCGGGACTTCATAAAGAGACCCAGTACTTC. This translates into CAWRSGLHKETQYF.

The sample holds a few counts of this clone. The chain uses TRBV7-9 and TRBJ1-5; 9 nucleotides line up with TRBD1. The CDR3 contains 14 residues. Trimming removed 7 bases from V and 5 bases from J; junction bases left unmatched: 6. CDR1 and CDR2 (germline): SEHNR, FQNEAQ (reference sequence). The DNA for the CDR3 is TGTGCCAGCACCCGAACAGGGGGCGATCAGCCCCAGCATTTT. This translates into CASTRTGGDQPQHF.

The chain carries TRBV5-1 and TRBJ2-5; perhaps TRBD1 as D (6 bases). Between the trimmed V and J ends, which lost 0 bases and 4 bases, there was a span of 10 bases. There are 14 residues in the CDR3. Germline V CDR1 and CDR2: SGHRS, YFSETQ. The CDR3 loop is CASSLATGTETQYF. The CDR3 DNA sequence: TGCGCCAGCAGCTTGGCCACAGGGACAGAGACCCAGTACTTC.

This clone turned up a few times. The rearrangement links TRBV28 to TRBJ2-7; TRBD1 is a possible D gene (6 bases). Per the germline V gene, CDR1 is MDHEN and CDR2 is SYDVKM. V gave up 7 bases and J gave up 5 bases, with 15 bases separating them. This CDR3 spans 13 amino acids. This CDR3 reads CASIPNRVHEQYF. CDR3 sequence (DNA): TGTGCCAGCATACCCAACAGGGTCCACGAGCAGTACTTC. Using reference TRBV28 and TRBJ2-7 for the parts outside the CDR3, the full variable domain is DVKVTQSSRYLVKRTGEKVFLECVQDMDHENMFWYRQDPGLGLRLIYFSYDVKMKEKGDIPEGYSVSREKKERFSLILESASTNQTSMYLCASIPNRVHEQYFGPGTRLTVT.

This clone was recorded a few times. The chain is built from TRBV29-1 and TRBJ1-1; D gene ambiguous. The germline gives CDR1 SQVTM, CDR2 ANQGSEA. The V gene lost 8 bases and the J gene lost 0 bases, with 7 bases spanning the gap. The CDR3 has 11 amino acids. For the CDR3, the DNA is TGCAGCTCAACAGTGAACACTGAAGCTTTCTTT. Translated, it gives CSSTVNTEAFF. Based on the CDR3 plus reference TRBV29-1 and TRBJ1-1, the full variable domain is SAVISQKPSRDICQRGTSLTIQCQVDSQVTMMFWYRQQPGQSLTLIATANQGSEATYESGFVIDKFPISRPNLTFSTLTVSNMSPEDSSIYLCSSTVNTEAFFGQGTRLTVV.

The chain carries TRBV30 and TRBJ1-4; D possibly corresponds to TRBD1 (6 bases). Germline-derived CDR1 and CDR2 are GTSNPN and SVGIG (reference sequence). Trimming shortened V by 5 bases and J by 0 bases, and 19 bases separated the two germline ends. The CDR3 is 17 residues long. The CDR3 nucleotides read TGTGCCTGGGGGGGACAAACACCGATCTCAACTAATGAAAAACTGTTTTTT. Protein product: CAWGGQTPISTNEKLFF.

The V call is TRBV28, the J call TRBJ2-7; a possible D gene is TRBD2 (6 bases). The germline V and J ends were trimmed by 3 bases and 3 bases, with 15 bases remaining between them. CDR1 is MDHEN, CDR2 SYDVKM, per germline. The CDR3 is 15 amino acids. DNA of the CDR3: TGTGCCAGCAGTTTTTCCGGGAGAGGGTTCTACGAGCAGTACTTC. It specifies CASSFSGRGFYEQYF.

V is TRBV27 and J is TRBJ2-2; TRBD2 aligns across 7 bases. The germline V gene encodes CDR1 MNHEY and CDR2 SMNVEV (reference sequence). The ends lost 3 bases at V and 4 bases at J; junction bases unmatched: 11. The CDR3 has 17 amino acids. The chain's CDR3 is CASSFYGGSGGTGELFF. The CDR3 DNA sequence: TGTGCCAGCAGTTTTTACGGGGGGTCAGGAGGCACCGGGGAGCTGTTTTTT.

V usage is TRBV10-3 and J usage is TRBJ2-6; possibly TRBD1 for D (6 bases). The CDR3 sequence is 17 residues long. Germline V gene data show CDR1 as ENHRY and CDR2 as SYGVKD. Deletions cut 10 bases from V and 0 bases from J, with 19 bases between. The CDR3 DNA reads as TGTGCCAGCACCCGATTCAGGACAGACTCTGGGGCCAACGTCCTGACTTTC. This translates into CASTRFRTDSGANVLTF.

This rearrangement joins TRBV4-1 to TRBJ2-1, with D unclear. Trimming stripped 2 bases from V and 5 bases from J, with 19 bases between. CDR3 length: 17 amino acids. From germline, CDR1 is MGHRA and CDR2 YSYEKL. CDR3 in DNA: TGCGCCAGCAGCCAAATGATCACCCCTAAAAGCCACAATGAGCAGTTCTTC. Its translation: CASSQMITPKSHNEQFF.

This clone was observed a handful of times. The V gene is TRBV30, the J gene TRBJ2-7; 10 bases align to TRBD2. This CDR3 contains 14 residues. V was clipped by 8 bases and J by 3 bases; unmatched bases: 10. Germline V gene data show CDR1 as GTSNPN and CDR2 as SVGIG (reference sequence). CDR3 residues: CAHRTSGPYYEQYF. Written as DNA, the CDR3 is TGTGCCCACCGGACTAGCGGACCCTACTACGAGCAGTACTTC.

The chain carries TRBV29-1 and TRBJ2-3, with TRBD1 identical over 8 bases. This CDR3 has 18 residues. V lost 4 bases to trimming and J lost 4 bases; unmatched junction nucleotides: 19. Germline assignment: CDR1 SQVTM and CDR2 ANQGSEA. In DNA, the CDR3 is TGCAGCGTTGCCCGACCGGGACAGGTCTCCTCCGGGGCAGATACGCAGTATTTT. Translated, it gives CSVARPGQVSSGADTQYF.

A few counts support this clone. The gene calls are TRBV11-2 and TRBJ1-2, with D uncertain. The V gene lost 4 bases and the J gene lost 2 bases, with 5 bases spanning the gap. Germline V gene data show CDR1 as SGHAT and CDR2 as FQNNGV. The CDR3 covers 12 residues. The CDR3 loop is CASSSKNYGYTF. The CDR3 DNA reads TGTGCCAGCAGCTCAAAAAACTATGGCTACACCTTC.

The genes are TRBV2 and TRBJ2-1, with unresolved D. This CDR3 spans 14 amino acids. Between the trimmed V and J ends, which lost 2 bases and 4 bases, there was a span of 9 bases. Looked up from germline, CDR1 is SNHLY and CDR2 is FYNNEI. The CDR3 sequence: CASSENTRYNEQFF. The CDR3 DNA follows: TGTGCCAGCAGTGAAAACACGAGGTACAATGAGCAGTTCTTC.

V gene TRBV6-6 combines with J gene TRBJ2-7; D perhaps matches TRBD1 (6 bases). Germline assignment: CDR1 MNHNY and CDR2 SVGAGI (reference sequence). The CDR3 spans 12 residues. V lost 5 bases, J lost 5 bases, and 10 bases lay in between. CDR3 sequence (DNA): TGTGCCAGCAGTCCACAGGGCCACGAGCAGTACTTC. It encodes CASSPQGHEQYF.

This chain uses TRBV4-1 with TRBJ2-7, with a possible D match to TRBD1 (5 bases). The ends were cut back, 1 base at V and 2 bases at J, with 18 bases in the middle. The germline V gene has CDR1 MGHRA and CDR2 YSYEKL. The CDR3 is made up of 17 amino acids. The CDR3 DNA reads TGCGCCAGCAGCCAAGGACTGTGGGCGCAAGGGGCCTACGAGCAGTACTTC. Residues: CASSQGLWAQGAYEQYF.

CDR3 loop: CASSPQGIHSNQPQHF. In nucleotides, the CDR3 is TGTGCCAGCTCACCCCAGGGCATCCATAGCAATCAGCCCCAGCATTTT. The chain carries TRBV18 and TRBJ1-5; tentative D call: TRBD1 (5 bases). The CDR3 is 16 residues long. Germline V gene lookup returns CDR1 KGHSH and CDR2 LQKENI. V lost 3 bases, J lost 0 bases, and 12 bases lay in between.

The chain joins TRBV7-2 to TRBJ1-5; maybe TRBD1 (6 bases). V lost 1 base and J 4 bases, leaving 11 bases between the germline ends. The CDR3 contains 15 residues. Germline V lookup: CDR1 SGHTA, CDR2 FQGNSA. CDR3 amino acids: CASSLVGQGNQPQHF. In DNA, the CDR3 is TGTGCCAGCAGCTTAGTTGGCCAGGGGAATCAGCCCCAGCATTTT.